This TCR beta chain was observed in a study of T cell changes during pregnancy in multiple sclerosis. Only one count was recorded for this clone. Some clones are missing from TCRdb's copy, which holds only in-frame ones; the method was immunoSEQ multiplex PCR. The table has around 70,000 clones, around nine tenths seen once. The CDR3 has 15 amino acids. The ends were cut back, 5 bases at V and 2 bases at J, with 15 bases in the middle. The V gene's germline CDR1 is SEHNR and CDR2 FQNEAQ (reference sequence). The chain recombines TRBV7-9 with TRBJ2-5; TRBD1 is a possible D gene (5 bases). The receptor comes from a female donor in good health, enrolled as a control in a pregnancy study. Sequenced here: peripheral blood, sampled in the second trimester of pregnancy. CDR3 nucleotides: TGTGCCAGCAGCCCCGTTAGGGGCCTACAAGAGACCCAGTACTTC. This encodes CASSPVRGLQETQYF.